The 14 T cell receptor beta chains below all came from one sample that was sequenced in a study of human T cells and chemical hapten exposure. TCRdb re-called the 5' RACE reads through MiXCR, storing one row per CDR3 protein. The top ten clones hold under 7.5% of a sample with tens of thousands of distinct CDR3 sequences, approximately 16% of them seen once. The study extracted total RNA from unfractionated whole blood. Every receptor here comes from a female donor in good health.

This clonotype was seen a handful of times. The rearrangement uses TRBV20-1 and TRBJ2-7; D possibly corresponds to TRBD1 (6 bases). The CDR3 totals 14 residues. The V and J ends lost 4 bases and 2 bases respectively, with 15 bases between them. CDR1 and CDR2 from the germline V gene are DFQATT and SNEGSKA (reference sequence). This chain's CDR3 is CSATGVGATYEQYF. The CDR3 DNA reads TGCAGTGCTACAGGGGTAGGGGCGACCTACGAGCAGTACTTC.

A few counts support this clonotype. CDR3 nucleotide sequence: TGTGCCAGCAGCCAAGGACTAGCGGGAGCAGAGACCCAGTACTTC. Translation gives CASSQGLAGAETQYF. J is TRBJ2-5 and V is TRBV3-1; 12 positions match TRBD2. The CDR3 is 15 residues long. Germline V CDR1 and CDR2: LGHDT, YNNKEL (reference sequence). V lost 1 base to trimming and J lost 4 bases; unmatched junction nucleotides: 1.

The rearrangement joins TRBV6-2 or TRBV6-3 to TRBJ2-7; D call uncertain. The CDR3 totals 12 residues. V was clipped by 7 bases and J by 6 bases, with 13 bases between them. Germline assignment: CDR1 MNHEY and CDR2 SVGEGT. The CDR3 protein is CASTHTHLEQYF. In DNA, the CDR3 is TGTGCCAGCACCCATACCCACCTCGAGCAGTACTTC.

The gene calls are TRBV5-1 and TRBJ1-4, with TRBD1 as a possible D gene (6 bases). The V end lost 0 bases, the J end lost 6 bases, and 12 bases lay between the germline ends. Germline lookup yields CDR1 SGHRS and CDR2 YFSETQ. The CDR3 contains 15 residues. The CDR3 region is CASSLAEGGHEKLFF. CDR3 nucleotides: TGCGCCAGCAGCTTGGCAGAAGGGGGACATGAAAAACTGTTTTTT.

This chain joins TRBV7-2 and TRBJ2-3; D ambiguous. With 1 base removed from V and 2 bases from J, the gap between germline ends came to 13 bases. Germline-derived CDR1 and CDR2 are SGHTA and FQGNSA. CDR3 length equals 16 residues. The CDR3: CASSLGVGPNTDTQYF. In DNA, the CDR3 is TGTGCCAGCAGCTTAGGAGTCGGGCCCAACACAGATACGCAGTATTTT.

The rearrangement joins TRBV30 to TRBJ2-5; D unclear. In germline, CDR1 is GTSNPN, CDR2 SVGIG (reference sequence). With 0 bases removed from V and 1 base from J, the gap between germline ends came to 9 bases. The CDR3 covers 14 residues. As DNA, the CDR3 is TGTGCCTGGAGTGTATTCACCTTCCAAGAGACCCAGTACTTC. It is translated as CAWSVFTFQETQYF.

This clonotype was recorded many times. V usage is TRBV6-5 and J usage is TRBJ1-1; D gene uncertain. V was pared by 3 bases and J by 0 bases, with 8 bases between. The CDR3 has 14 amino acids. Germline V gene lookup returns CDR1 MNHEY and CDR2 SVGAGI. The CDR3 sequence is CASSYIGMNTEAFF. Here the CDR3 DNA reads TGTGCCAGCAGTTATATTGGGATGAACACTGAAGCTTTCTTT.

This clonotype was observed a handful of times. V gene TRBV5-6 combines with J gene TRBJ2-1, with 10 bases lining up with TRBD1. J lost 4 bases, V lost 3 bases, and 4 bases had no gene match. Germline V gene sequence: CDR1 SGHDT, CDR2 YYEEEE. This CDR3 has 15 amino acids. CDR3 bases: TGTGCCAGCAGCTCGGACAGGGGGATGTACAATGAGCAGTTCTTC. The encoded protein is CASSSDRGMYNEQFF.

This clonotype was seen more than once but under ten times. The V and J genes are TRBV6-5 and TRBJ2-1, with TRBD2 matching 10 bases. CDR3 length equals 13 residues. Losses at the gene ends were 6 bases for V and 9 bases for J; bases not matched to a gene: 5. Looked up from germline, CDR1 is MNHEY and CDR2 is SVGAGI. The CDR3 DNA reads as TGTGCCAGCAGCCAGGGACTAGCGAGTGAGCAGTTCTTC. Translating it yields CASSQGLASEQFF.

This clonotype has just a few counts. The CDR3 sequence: CASNDRESGEQYF. The CDR3 DNA follows: TGTGCCAGCAACGACAGGGAATCCGGCGAGCAGTACTTC. The chain combines TRBV7-9 with TRBJ2-7, with 7 bases aligning to TRBD1. The junction had 9 bases not matched to a gene; V was cut back by 7 bases and J by 6 bases. The CDR3 has 13 amino acids. The germline CDR1 and CDR2 sequences are SEHNR and FQNEAQ (reference sequence).

In this sample, this clonotype turned up many times. The chain employs TRBV5-6 and TRBJ2-1; D gene uncertain. Germline CDR1 is SGHDT and CDR2 is YYEEEE. Trimming took off 0 bases at V and 9 bases at J, with 10 bases between the two ends. The CDR3 consists of 13 residues. CDR3 bases: TGTGCCAGCAGCTTGGACAGCACGCGTGAGCAGTTCTTC. It yields the protein CASSLDSTREQFF.

The chain combines TRBV4-2 with TRBJ1-2; 9 bases are shared with TRBD1. The V gene end was trimmed by 0 bases and the J gene end by 7 bases; junction bases not matched to a gene: 9. Germline CDR1 reads LGHNA; CDR2 reads YNFKEQ. The CDR3 length is 16 residues. The CDR3 sequence: CASSQDETGGRFGYTF. CDR3 DNA: TGTGCCAGCAGCCAAGACGAGACAGGGGGTAGATTTGGCTACACCTTC.

This chain uses TRBV7-6 with TRBJ2-3; 7 nucleotides match TRBD1. This CDR3 comprises 17 residues. Per germline, CDR1 SGHVS and CDR2 FNYEAQ. The junction had 7 bases not matched to a gene; V was cut back by 1 base and J by 0 bases. The CDR3 region has the DNA TGTGCCAGCAGCTTAGAAGGGACAGCTGTTAGCACAGATACGCAGTATTTT. Its protein product is CASSLEGTAVSTDTQYF.

For this clonotype: A junction boundary mismatches the germline segment, possibly from a read error. V usage is TRBV4-3 and J usage is TRBJ2-5; D remains ambiguous. CDR3 length equals 12 residues. The germline CDR1 and CDR2 sequences are LGHNA and YSLEER. In DNA form, the CDR3 reads TGCGCCAGCAGCCAAGATAGAAGTGGAAGAGTGTTC. Translated: CASSQDRSGRVF.